Below, 17 T cell receptor beta chains from the same sample are listed, as sequenced in a study of control samples from healthy donors and cancer patients. Produced via immunoSEQ multiplex PCR; TCRdb's table is partial and in-frame only. The table has some 78,000 clones, about 88% seen once. Sequencing input: blood. These receptors all come from a woman aged 60-75 years in good health.

Only one count was recorded for this clone. A much larger clone sits a single nucleotide away, making a read error possible. The chain carries TRBV2 and TRBJ1-4; 7 bases align to TRBD1. In germline, CDR1 is SNHLY, CDR2 FYNNEI. The CDR3 loop spans 15 amino acids. V lost 7 bases to trimming and J lost 7 bases; unmatched junction nucleotides: 12. This chain's CDR3 is CASTTQGTEAEKLFF. The CDR3 coding sequence is TGTGCCAGCACCACCCAAGGGACAGAGGCTGAAAAACTGTTTTTT.

The J gene is TRBJ2-1, the V gene TRBV27; 13 bases agree with TRBD2. Germline V gives CDR1 MNHEY, CDR2 SMNVEV (reference sequence). This CDR3 has 16 residues. V gave up 5 bases and J gave up 4 bases; unmatched junction bases: 5. Here the CDR3 reads CASSLTSGRDYNEQFF. In DNA form, the CDR3 reads TGTGCCAGCAGTCTTACTAGCGGGAGGGATTACAATGAGCAGTTCTTC.

V usage is TRBV9 and J usage is TRBJ1-1; perhaps TRBD1 as D (5 bases). Deletions cut 3 bases from V and 5 bases from J, with 11 bases between. CDR3 length: 13 amino acids. Germline V lookup: CDR1 SGDLS, CDR2 YYNGEE. CDR3 residues: CASSAQGETEAFF. CDR3 bases: TGTGCCAGCAGCGCCCAGGGTGAGACTGAAGCTTTCTTT.

The table lists this clone with a few counts. The gene calls are TRBV9 and TRBJ2-2; 10 positions agree with TRBD1. V shed 6 bases, J shed 3 bases, and the junction held 5 bases outside the gene matches. This CDR3 region has 15 residues. Germline values: CDR1 SGDLS, CDR2 YYNGEE. In nucleotides, the CDR3 is TGTGCCAGCAATTTGGGACAGGGGTACACCGGGGAGCTGTTTTTT. This codes for CASNLGQGYTGELFF.

There are a few counts of this clone. The rearrangement joins TRBV9 to TRBJ2-6; TRBD2 matches 7 bases. The CDR3 has 16 residues. V gave up 0 bases and J gave up 2 bases; unmatched junction bases: 2. From germline, CDR1 is SGDLS and CDR2 YYNGEE. CDR3 in amino acids: CASSVGGGAGANVLTF. The CDR3 DNA follows: TGTGCCAGCAGCGTAGGTGGGGGGGCTGGGGCCAACGTCCTGACTTTC.

V is TRBV5-1 and J is TRBJ1-5; possibly TRBD1 for D (5 bases). The CDR3 covers 13 residues. Germline V gives CDR1 SGHRS, CDR2 YFSETQ. V lost 0 bases, J lost 7 bases, and 8 bases lay in between. The CDR3: CASSLAGGQPQHF. As DNA, the CDR3 is TGCGCCAGCAGCTTGGCCGGGGGGCAGCCCCAGCATTTT.

The V call is TRBV2, the J call TRBJ2-2; D remains ambiguous. The length of the CDR3 is 12 residues. The V gene's germline CDR1 is SNHLY and CDR2 FYNNEI. Trimming removed 3 bases from V and 2 bases from J, with 1 base in between. CDR3 residues: CASSDNTGELFF. CDR3 nucleotides: TGTGCCAGCAGTGACAACACCGGGGAGCTGTTTTTT.

The V call is TRBV9, the J call TRBJ2-3; D is undetermined. Germline assignment: CDR1 SGDLS and CDR2 YYNGEE. Trimming took off 3 bases at V and 5 bases at J, with 10 bases between the two ends. This CDR3 has 13 residues. CDR3: CASSARQRDTQYF. DNA of the CDR3: TGTGCCAGCAGCGCCCGACAACGAGATACGCAGTATTTT.

The chain links TRBV28 to TRBJ1-5; 8 bases agree with TRBD1. V lost 6 bases to trimming and J lost 7 bases; unmatched junction nucleotides: 8. The germline V gene encodes CDR1 MDHEN and CDR2 SYDVKM. The CDR3 consists of 14 residues. The CDR3 sequence is CASRSGGETQPQHF. Written as DNA, the CDR3 is TGTGCCAGCAGGTCAGGGGGCGAGACGCAGCCCCAGCATTTT.

V usage is TRBV18 and J usage is TRBJ1-4; D not resolved. Germline CDR1 KGHSH, CDR2 LQKENI. CDR3 length: 15 amino acids. Trimming took 6 bases from V and 8 from J, leaving 19 bases between them. The CDR3: CASSPIPERGEKLFF. The CDR3 nucleotides are TGTGCCAGCTCGCCTATCCCCGAGCGGGGAGAAAAACTGTTTTTT.

The rearrangement uses TRBV19 and TRBJ1-2; weak D call: TRBD1 (5 bases). This CDR3 has 15 residues. Trimming took off 8 bases at V and 1 base at J, with 17 bases between the two ends. Germline V gene sequence: CDR1 LNHDA, CDR2 SQIVND (reference sequence). DNA for the CDR3: TGTGCCAGTGCCCCCGGGACCTCTTATAACTATGGCTACACCTTC. This sequence encodes CASAPGTSYNYGYTF.

CDR3 sequence (DNA): TGTGCCACGGGGGCGGACTGGGGCTATGGCTACACCTTC. Its translation is CATGADWGYGYTF. This sequence joins TRBV30 and TRBJ1-2; possibly TRBD1 for D (6 bases). Trimming cost V 8 bases and J 4 bases, with 17 bases left between them. Germline V lookup: CDR1 GTSNPN, CDR2 SVGIG (reference sequence). This CDR3 spans 13 amino acids.

This clone was observed a handful of times. The chain combines TRBV7-9 with TRBJ2-1; possible D gene TRBD2, 6 bases. The germline gives CDR1 SEHNR, CDR2 FQNEAQ (reference sequence). The CDR3 covers 15 residues. V dropped 5 bases and J dropped 4 bases, with 15 bases sitting between them. The CDR3 DNA reads TGTGCCAGCAGCACGGGGACTGGCGAGTACAATGAGCAGTTCTTC. Translated, it gives CASSTGTGEYNEQFF. Drawing the rest from reference TRBV7-9 and TRBJ2-1, the complete variable domain is DTGVSQNPRHKITKRGQNVTFRCDPISEHNRLYWYRQTLGQGPEFLTYFQNEAQLEKSRLLSDRFSAERPKGSFSTLEIQRTEQGDSAMYLCASSTGTGEYNEQFFGPGTRLTVL.

The gene calls are TRBV19 and TRBJ1-1; a possible D gene is TRBD1 (5 bases). The CDR3 sequence is 15 residues long. V lost 5 bases and J 4 bases, leaving 17 bases between the germline ends. Germline V gene data show CDR1 as LNHDA and CDR2 as SQIVND (reference sequence). CDR3 in amino acids: CASSPRGEWITEAFF. The CDR3 bases are TGTGCCAGTAGTCCCCGGGGGGAATGGATCACTGAAGCTTTCTTT.

V gene TRBV3-1 (or the pseudogene TRBV3-2) combines with J gene TRBJ2-1; 9 bases fit TRBD2. Germline V lookup: CDR1 LGHDT, CDR2 YNNKEL (reference sequence). The CDR3 sequence is 15 residues long. Trimming removed 2 bases from V and 4 bases from J; junction bases left unmatched: 3. CDR3 nucleotide sequence: TGTGCCAGCAGCCAACGACTAGCGGAGTACAATGAGCAGTTCTTC. This sequence encodes CASSQRLAEYNEQFF.

The chain combines TRBV19 with TRBJ1-2, with 9 nucleotides matching TRBD1. CDR1 and CDR2 from the germline V gene are LNHDA and SQIVND (reference sequence). The V gene end was trimmed by 7 bases and the J gene end by 4 bases; junction bases not matched to a gene: 4. This CDR3 contains 13 residues. Here the CDR3 reads CASTGQGFYGYTF. CDR3 coding DNA: TGTGCCAGTACCGGACAGGGGTTCTATGGCTACACCTTC.

This clone was counted a single time. The V and J genes are TRBV7-2 and TRBJ1-2; D might be TRBD1 (6 bases). The CDR3 spans 14 residues. Looked up from germline, CDR1 is SGHTA and CDR2 is FQGNSA. Trimming took off 5 bases at V and 4 bases at J, with 14 bases between the two ends. The CDR3 coding sequence is TGTGCCAGCAGCCTAGTCGGAGGGGGCTATGGCTACACCTTC. It specifies CASSLVGGGYGYTF.